The present entry profiles one T cell receptor (beta chain) with its context. Its matching antigen is unknown. This specimen comes from a study of hypomethylating agent response in myelodysplastic syndrome. Study conclusions and caveats: After treatment, novel clonotypes emerged more in responders, contracted ones more in non-responders.

Each sample had 350 to 450 ng DNA, as two 200 ng replicates, at survey resolution. Authors' processing steps: VDJdb flagged 1.7% of 150,000 to 200,000 unique clonotypes as previously reported viral-epitope-specific. TCRdb keeps only in-frame clones here, not all; method: immunoSEQ multiplex PCR. V and J calls plus clone size are reproduced from that table; the DNA served to infer D and trimming. The profile shows approximately 6,000 clones, around 87% of them singletons. CDR1 is SNHLY and CDR2 is FYNNEI in the germline V gene. The ends lost 5 bases at V and 3 bases at J; junction bases unmatched: 12. The CDR3 has 19 amino acids.

The sample in question was bone marrow, obtained before or after starting hypomethylating agent treatment for myelodysplastic syndrome (not recorded which). This receptor was taken from a human donor with myelodysplastic syndrome. J is TRBJ2-3 and V is TRBV2, with 15 bases matching TRBD2. CDR3: CASSNGGLAGGSRTDTQYF. The CDR3 coding sequence is TGTGCCAGCAGTAACGGGGGACTAGCGGGGGGTTCGCGAACAGATACGCAGTATTTT.